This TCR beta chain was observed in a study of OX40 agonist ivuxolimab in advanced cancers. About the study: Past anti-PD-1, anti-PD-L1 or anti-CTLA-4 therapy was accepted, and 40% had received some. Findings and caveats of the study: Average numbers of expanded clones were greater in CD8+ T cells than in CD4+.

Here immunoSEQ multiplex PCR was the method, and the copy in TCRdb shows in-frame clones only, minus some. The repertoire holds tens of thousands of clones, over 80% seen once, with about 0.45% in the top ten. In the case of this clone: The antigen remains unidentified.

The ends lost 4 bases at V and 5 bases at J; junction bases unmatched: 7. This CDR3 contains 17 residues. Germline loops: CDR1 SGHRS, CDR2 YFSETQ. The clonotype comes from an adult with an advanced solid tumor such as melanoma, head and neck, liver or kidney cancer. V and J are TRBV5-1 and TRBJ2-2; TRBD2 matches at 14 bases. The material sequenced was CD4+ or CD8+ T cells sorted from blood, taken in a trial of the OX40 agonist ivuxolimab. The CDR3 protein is CASSPGLAGAETGELFF. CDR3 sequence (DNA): TGCGCCAGCAGCCCGGGACTAGCGGGGGCGGAGACCGGGGAGCTGTTTTTT.